Listed below are T cell receptor beta chains from one sample, sequenced in a study of blood T cell repertoires in COVID-19. The assay was immunoSEQ multiplex PCR, and TCRdb's table has in-frame clones only and misses some. The table has 300,000 or so clones, approximately 89% seen once; the top ten hold approximately 2%. Sequencing input: peripheral blood. These receptors all come from a woman under 40 with COVID-19, enrolled during active disease. Both conserved end residues are part of each CDR3. The size field is filled for only some rows; it gives once, few, many or a size class.

CDR3 protein: CAWKNRDRGHPGYTF; clone size: NA; V gene: TRBV30
CDR3 protein: CASSVGGGSSYNSPLHF; clone size: NA; V gene: TRBV9
CDR3 protein: CASSRLAYEQYF; clone size: NA; V gene: TRBV12-3/TRBV12-4
CDR3 protein: CASSTDGVNTEAFF; clone size: NA; V gene: TRBV5-1
CDR3 protein: CASSLVVQGNYGYTF; clone size: once; V gene: TRBV5-1
CDR3 protein: CTSSQFPRDRNYGYTF; clone size: NA; V gene: TRBV1
CDR3 protein: CASSLSPASGEIYEQYF; clone size: NA; V gene: TRBV27
CDR3 protein: CASSSPGTGELFF; clone size: NA; V gene: TRBV5-5
CDR3 protein: CSGVNTEAFF; clone size: NA; V gene: TRBV29-1
CDR3 protein: CASSKGGGHRNTEAFF; clone size: NA; V gene: TRBV21-1
CDR3 protein: CASRRSVSSYNEQFF; clone size: NA; V gene: TRBV19
CDR3 protein: CASSLLANTGELFF; clone size: NA; V gene: TRBV11-2
CDR3 protein: CASSISNYGYTF; clone size: NA; V gene: TRBV19
CDR3 protein: CASSFLATDTQYF; clone size: once; V gene: TRBV27
CDR3 protein: CASSATGGNYGYTF; clone size: NA; V gene: TRBV7-2
CDR3 protein: CASSQFSGGIGNEQFF; clone size: NA; V gene: TRBV19
CDR3 protein: CASSLAQYGNTIYF; clone size: NA; V gene: TRBV7-9
CDR3 protein: CASSPASGSSYEQFF; clone size: NA; V gene: TRBV5-4
CDR3 protein: CASSLSWRNNQPQHF; clone size: NA; V gene: TRBV7-2
CDR3 protein: CASSLGQPSTDTQYF; clone size: NA; V gene: TRBV7-7
CDR3 protein: CASSLPPNTEAFF; clone size: NA; V gene: TRBV7-9
CDR3 protein: CASRRGLNEKLFF; clone size: NA; V gene: TRBV6-5